The present TCR beta chain was sequenced within a study of T cell responses to AZD1222 COVID-19 vaccine. Trimming cost V 3 bases and J 4 bases, with 10 bases left between them. The CDR3 has 14 amino acids. The germline CDR1 and CDR2 sequences are LNHDA and SQIVND (reference sequence). TCRdb keeps only in-frame clones here, not all; method: immunoSEQ multiplex PCR. The repertoire holds 150,000 or so clones, about 94% seen once, with over 4% in the top ten. This TCR derives from an adult in good health. V and J are TRBV19 and TRBJ2-1, with D possibly TRBD2 on 5 matching bases. The sequencing used peripheral blood, collected on day 0 of AZD1222 vaccination. CDR3 sequence: CASSIGSDYNEQFF. CDR3 coding DNA: TGTGCCAGTAGTATTGGTAGCGATTACAATGAGCAGTTCTTC.